The clone carrying this TCR beta chain was seen only a few times. Antigen unknown. V lost 2 bases to trimming and J lost 1 base; unmatched junction nucleotides: 2. CDR3 length: 15 residues. Germline loops: CDR1 MGHRA, CDR2 YSYEKL. This record comes from a study of T cell repertoires in cytomegalovirus infection. At the level of the study: Public signatures in TCR beta pointed to CMV infection and matching HLA type. General study findings and limits: The cumulative frequency of public TCR beta families identified carriers of CMV plus the relevant HLA. Clonotypes of TCR beta that were HLA-C-restricted and CMV-specific dominated the ex vivo response.

TCRdb re-called the reads through MiXCR, storing one row per CDR3 protein. The profile shows roughly 500,000 distinct CDR3 sequences, 30% to 35% of them singletons. The source is a human donor in good health (CMV status not recorded). Some clones in this sample may be carry-over from other donors' samples. This specimen consisted of cultured PBMCs, obtained from culture after CMV antigen stimulation. V usage is TRBV4-1 and J usage is TRBJ2-1; 7 bases are shared with TRBD2. In DNA form, the CDR3 reads TGCGCCAGCAGCCAACGTAGCGGGTCCTACAATGAGCAGTTCTTC. This encodes CASSQRSGSYNEQFF.